The source of this TCR beta chain is a study of control samples from healthy donors and cancer patients. Trimming pared 1 base from V and 11 bases from J, leaving 14 bases between. CDR1 MNHNS and CDR2 SASEGT come from the germline V gene. CDR3 length equals 13 residues. This table comes from immunoSEQ multiplex PCR, and its TCRdb copy is limited to in-frame clones, with some not included. The sample gives 45,000 to 60,000 clones, roughly 92% of which show up once; 3.5% to 4% is in the top ten. This receptor was taken from a man aged 25-45 years in good health. The sequencing input was blood. The J gene is TRBJ1-1, the V gene TRBV6-1; possibly TRBD1 for D (6 bases). CDR3 region: CASSEETGIGAFF. CDR3 in DNA: TGTGCCAGCAGTGAAGAAACAGGGATCGGGGCTTTCTTT.